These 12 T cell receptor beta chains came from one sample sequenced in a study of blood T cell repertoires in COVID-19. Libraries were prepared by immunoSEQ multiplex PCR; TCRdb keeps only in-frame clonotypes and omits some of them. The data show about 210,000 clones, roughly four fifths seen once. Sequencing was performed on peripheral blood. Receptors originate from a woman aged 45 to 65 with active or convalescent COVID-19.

The CDR3 loop is CASSRRFGVTGVSPDTQYF. Written as DNA, the CDR3 is TGTGCCAGCAGCCGACGGTTCGGGGTGACAGGGGTGTCCCCAGATACGCAGTATTTT. The V and J genes are TRBV3-1 (or the pseudogene TRBV3-2) and TRBJ2-3; 8 bases agree with TRBD1. The germline V gene has CDR1 LGHDT and CDR2 YNNKEL (reference sequence). The CDR3 loop spans 19 amino acids. The V segment lost 4 bases and the J segment 4 bases; nucleotides outside the gene matches: 19.

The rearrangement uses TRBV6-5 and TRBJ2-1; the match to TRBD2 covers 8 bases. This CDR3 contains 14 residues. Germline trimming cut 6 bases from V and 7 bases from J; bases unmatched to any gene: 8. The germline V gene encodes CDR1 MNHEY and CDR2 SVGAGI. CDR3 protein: CASSPGLEINEQFF. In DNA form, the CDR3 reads TGTGCCAGCAGCCCGGGACTAGAAATAAATGAGCAGTTCTTC.

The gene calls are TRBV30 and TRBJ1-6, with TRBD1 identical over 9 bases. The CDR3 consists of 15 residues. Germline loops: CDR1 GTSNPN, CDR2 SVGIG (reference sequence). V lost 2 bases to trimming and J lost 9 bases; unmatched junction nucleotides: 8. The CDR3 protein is CAWSILDRGGSPLHF. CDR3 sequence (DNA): TGTGCCTGGAGTATTCTGGACAGGGGTGGTTCACCCCTCCACTTT. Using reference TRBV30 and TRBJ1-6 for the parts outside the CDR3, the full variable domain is SQTIHQWPATLVQPVGSPLSLECTVEGTSNPNLYWYRQAAGRGLQLLFYSVGIGQISSEVPQNLSASRPQDRQFILSSKKLLLSDSGFYLCAWSILDRGGSPLHFGNGTRLTVT.

CDR3 residues: CASISDSMNTEAFF. CDR3 nucleotide sequence: TGTGCCAGCATCTCGGACAGCATGAACACTGAAGCTTTCTTT. The genes are TRBV21-1 and TRBJ1-1; the table's D call TRBD1 went unverified against the DNA. TRBV21-1 is assigned pseudogene status. There are 14 residues in the CDR3.

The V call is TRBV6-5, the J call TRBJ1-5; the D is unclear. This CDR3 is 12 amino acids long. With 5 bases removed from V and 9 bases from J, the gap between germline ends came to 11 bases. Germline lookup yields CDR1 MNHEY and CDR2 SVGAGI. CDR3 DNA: TGTGCCAGCAGTCACGGAGATCGGCCCCAGCATTTT. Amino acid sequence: CASSHGDRPQHF.

CDR3 amino acids: CASSYDRDNEQFF. CDR3 bases: TGTGCCAGCAGTTACGACAGAGACAATGAGCAGTTCTTC. The chain links TRBV6-6 to TRBJ2-1, with D perhaps TRBD1 (5 bases). Germline V gives CDR1 MNHNY, CDR2 SVGAGI (reference sequence). CDR3 size: 13 residues. V was clipped by 2 bases and J by 5 bases, with 7 bases between them.

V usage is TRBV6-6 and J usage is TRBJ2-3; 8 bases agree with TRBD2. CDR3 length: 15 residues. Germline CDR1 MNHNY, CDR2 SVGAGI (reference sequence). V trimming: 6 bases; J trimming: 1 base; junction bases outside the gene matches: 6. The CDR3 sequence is CASRPLSGGTDTQYF. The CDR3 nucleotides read TGTGCCAGCAGACCCCTTAGCGGGGGCACAGATACGCAGTATTTT.

CDR3 residues: CASLAEPGGNEQFF. The CDR3 region has the DNA TGTGCCAGCCTCGCAGAGCCAGGGGGCAATGAGCAGTTCTTC. The V call is TRBV6-5, the J call TRBJ2-1, with TRBD1 matching over 7 bases. Per the germline V gene, CDR1 is MNHEY and CDR2 is SVGAGI. J lost 6 bases, V lost 8 bases, and 10 bases had no gene match. This CDR3 is built from 14 residues.

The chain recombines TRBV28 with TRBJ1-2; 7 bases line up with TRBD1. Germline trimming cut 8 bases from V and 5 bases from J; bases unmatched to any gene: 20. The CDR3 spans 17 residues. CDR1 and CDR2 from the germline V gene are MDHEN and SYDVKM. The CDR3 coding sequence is TGTGCCAGCCTAGGACGACAGGGCGACCGAAATGAATATGGCTACACCTTC. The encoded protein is CASLGRQGDRNEYGYTF.

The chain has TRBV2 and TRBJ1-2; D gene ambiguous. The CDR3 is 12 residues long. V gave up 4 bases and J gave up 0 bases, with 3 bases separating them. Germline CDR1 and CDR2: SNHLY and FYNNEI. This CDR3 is CASSVTNYGYTF. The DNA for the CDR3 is TGTGCCAGCAGTGTTACTAACTATGGCTACACCTTC.

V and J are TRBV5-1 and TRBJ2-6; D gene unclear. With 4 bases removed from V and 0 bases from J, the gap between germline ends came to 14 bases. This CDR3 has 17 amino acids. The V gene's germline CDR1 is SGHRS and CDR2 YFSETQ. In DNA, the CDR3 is TGCGCCAGCAGCATGGGCTCGTACAGCTCTGGGGCCAACGTCCTGACTTTC. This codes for CASSMGSYSSGANVLTF. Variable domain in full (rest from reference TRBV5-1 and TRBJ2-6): KAGVTQTPRYLIKTRGQQVTLSCSPISGHRSVSWYQQTPGQGLQFLFEYFSETQRNKGNFPGRFSGRQFSNSRSEMNVSTLELGDSALYLCASSMGSYSSGANVLTFGAGSRLTVL.

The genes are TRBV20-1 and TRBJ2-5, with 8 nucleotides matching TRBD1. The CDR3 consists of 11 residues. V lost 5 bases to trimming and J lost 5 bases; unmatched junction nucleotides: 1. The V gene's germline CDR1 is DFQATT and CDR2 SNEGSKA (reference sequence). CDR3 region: CSAGDRETQYF. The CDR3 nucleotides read TGCAGTGCTGGGGACAGGGAGACCCAGTACTTC.